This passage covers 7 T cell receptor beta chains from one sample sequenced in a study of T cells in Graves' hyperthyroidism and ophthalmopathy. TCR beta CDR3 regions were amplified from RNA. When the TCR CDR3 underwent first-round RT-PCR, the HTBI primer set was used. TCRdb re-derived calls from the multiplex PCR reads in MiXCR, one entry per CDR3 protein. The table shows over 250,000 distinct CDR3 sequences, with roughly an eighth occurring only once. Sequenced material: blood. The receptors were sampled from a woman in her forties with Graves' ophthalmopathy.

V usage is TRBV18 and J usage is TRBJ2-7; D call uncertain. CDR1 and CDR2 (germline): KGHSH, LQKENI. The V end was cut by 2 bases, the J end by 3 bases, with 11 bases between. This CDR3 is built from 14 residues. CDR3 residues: CASSPSVSNYEQYF. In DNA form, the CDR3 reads TGTGCCAGCTCACCATCCGTTTCCAACTACGAGCAGTACTTC.

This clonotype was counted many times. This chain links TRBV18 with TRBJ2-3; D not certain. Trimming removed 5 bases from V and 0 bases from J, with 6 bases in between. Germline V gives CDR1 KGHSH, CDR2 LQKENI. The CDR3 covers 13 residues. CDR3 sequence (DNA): TGTGCCAGCTCATCTATTAGCACAGATACGCAGTATTTT. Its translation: CASSSISTDTQYF.

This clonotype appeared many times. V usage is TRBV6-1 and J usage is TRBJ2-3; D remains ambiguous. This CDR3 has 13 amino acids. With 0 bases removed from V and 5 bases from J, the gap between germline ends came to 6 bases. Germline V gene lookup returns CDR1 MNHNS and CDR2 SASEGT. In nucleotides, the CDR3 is TGTGCCAGCAGTGAAGCGCTGGTAGATACGCAGTATTTT. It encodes CASSEALVDTQYF.

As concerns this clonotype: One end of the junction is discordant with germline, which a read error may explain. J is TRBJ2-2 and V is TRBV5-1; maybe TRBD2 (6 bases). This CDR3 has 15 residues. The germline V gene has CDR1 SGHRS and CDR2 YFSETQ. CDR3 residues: CASSLTPSHGRELLF. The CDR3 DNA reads TGCGCCAGCAGCTTGACGCCTAGCCACGGCCGGGAGCTGCTTTTT.

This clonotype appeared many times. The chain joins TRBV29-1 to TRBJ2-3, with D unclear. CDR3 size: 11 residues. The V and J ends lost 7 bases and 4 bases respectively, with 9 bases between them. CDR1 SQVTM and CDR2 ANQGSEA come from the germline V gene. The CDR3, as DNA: TGCAGCGAGACAAAGGCAGATACGCAGTATTTT. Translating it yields CSETKADTQYF.

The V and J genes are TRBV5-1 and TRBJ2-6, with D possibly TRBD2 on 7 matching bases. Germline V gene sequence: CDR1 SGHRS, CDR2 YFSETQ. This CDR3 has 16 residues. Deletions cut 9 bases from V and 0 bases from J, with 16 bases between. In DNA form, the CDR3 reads TGCGCCACCGGATGGGGGGGGGCCTCTGGGGCCAACGTCCTGACTTTC. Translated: CATGWGGASGANVLTF.

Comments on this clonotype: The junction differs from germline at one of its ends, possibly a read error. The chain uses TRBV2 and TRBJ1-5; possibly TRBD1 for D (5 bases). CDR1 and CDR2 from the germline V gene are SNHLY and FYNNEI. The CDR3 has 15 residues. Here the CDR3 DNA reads TGCGCCAGCAGCCCGGGACGGCGGGGCAATCAGCCCCAGCATTTT. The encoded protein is CASSPGRRGNQPQHF.